This T cell receptor (beta chain) was identified in a study of human T cells and chemical hapten exposure. At the level of the study: Largely, small differences in pooled library volume made per-sample TCR yields vary.

Overall study results and limits: Alopecia affecting every donor means their immune response may not match healthy people's.

The sample holds a few counts of this clonotype. Its antigen is unidentified. The time point here: patch test 2, 6 weeks after DPC sensitization. Treatment described: therapeutic diphenylcyclopropenone sensitization with weekly scalp DPC. Donation of samples came from alopecia patients who were 18 to 70 years old and suitable for DPC. Before extraction, the whole blood was not fractionated, and total RNA was taken from it. Each CDR3 protein is one row after TCRdb ran MiXCR on the RACE reads. The repertoire consists of about 380,000 distinct CDR3 sequences, with around 6% occurring once and the leading ten covering around 6.1%. Losses at the gene ends were 8 bases for V and 3 bases for J; bases not matched to a gene: 4. The length of the CDR3 is 13 residues. In germline, CDR1 is MNHEY, CDR2 SVGAGI.

The sequenced sample was whole blood, obtained in connection with sensitization to the hapten diphenylcyclopropenone (DPC). V and J are TRBV6-5 and TRBJ1-5, with 7 bases matching TRBD1. The source is a woman between 18 and 30 years old with alopecia areata. Some clones in this sample may be carry-over from other donors' samples. This CDR3 reads CASRDSSNQPQHF. CDR3 coding DNA: TGTGCCAGCCGGGACAGTTCCAATCAGCCCCAGCATTTT.